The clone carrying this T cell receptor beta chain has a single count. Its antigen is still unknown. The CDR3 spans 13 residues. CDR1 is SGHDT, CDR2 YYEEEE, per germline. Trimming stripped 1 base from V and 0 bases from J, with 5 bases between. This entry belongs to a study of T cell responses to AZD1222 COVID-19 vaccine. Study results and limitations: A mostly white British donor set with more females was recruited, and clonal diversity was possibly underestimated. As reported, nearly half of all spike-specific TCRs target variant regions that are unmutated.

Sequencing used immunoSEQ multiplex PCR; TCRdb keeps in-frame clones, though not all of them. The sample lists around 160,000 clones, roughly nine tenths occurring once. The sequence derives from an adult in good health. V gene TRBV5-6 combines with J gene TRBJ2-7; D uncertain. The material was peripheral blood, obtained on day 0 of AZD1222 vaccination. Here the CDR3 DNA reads TGTGCCAGCAGCTTGCCCCACTCCTACGAGCAGTACTTC. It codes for CASSLPHSYEQYF.